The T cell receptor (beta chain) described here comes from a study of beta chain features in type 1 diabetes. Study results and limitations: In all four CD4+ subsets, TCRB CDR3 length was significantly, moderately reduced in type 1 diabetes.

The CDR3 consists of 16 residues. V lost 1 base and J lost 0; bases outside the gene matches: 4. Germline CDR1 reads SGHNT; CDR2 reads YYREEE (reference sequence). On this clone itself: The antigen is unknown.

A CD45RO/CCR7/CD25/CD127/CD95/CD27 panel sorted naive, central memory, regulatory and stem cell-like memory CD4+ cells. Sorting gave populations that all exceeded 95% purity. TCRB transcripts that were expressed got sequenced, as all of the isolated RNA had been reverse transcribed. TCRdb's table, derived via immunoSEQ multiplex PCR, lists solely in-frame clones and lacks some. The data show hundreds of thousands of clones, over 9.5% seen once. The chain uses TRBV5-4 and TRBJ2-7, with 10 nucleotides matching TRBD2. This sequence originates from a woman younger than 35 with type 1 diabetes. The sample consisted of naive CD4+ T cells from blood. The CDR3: CASSLPPSGSSYEQYF. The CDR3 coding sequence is TGTGCCAGCAGCTTGCCCCCTAGCGGGAGCTCCTACGAGCAGTACTTC.